Given below is one TCR beta chain in context. The target antigen is unknown. V lost 10 bases, J lost 3 bases, and 13 bases lay in between. This CDR3 is 12 amino acids long. This entry comes from a study of T cell responses to AZD1222 COVID-19 vaccine. Profiling relied on immunoSEQ multiplex PCR, and the TCRdb table lists in-frame clones only, not all of them. The sample contains roughly 200,000 clones, approximately 94% of which appear only once. Overall study findings and caveats: Females made up more of the donors, who were largely white British, and clonal diversity may have come out too low. Repertoires were collected only later (after the peak T cell response had occurred). Unmutated variant regions reportedly attract nearly half of all spike-specific TCRs. Dominant at 160-218 and 743-854, vaccine-associated CD4 TCRs also spanned spike.

The input for sequencing was peripheral blood, taken 28 days after the second dose of the MenACWY control vaccine. The V call is TRBV12-3 or TRBV12-4, the J call TRBJ2-7; the D is unclear. The clonotype comes from an adult who received the MenACWY meningococcal vaccine as a control. The CDR3 DNA reads TGTGCCACCCGAGACGACAACTACGAGCAGTACTTC. Protein sequence: CATRDDNYEQYF.